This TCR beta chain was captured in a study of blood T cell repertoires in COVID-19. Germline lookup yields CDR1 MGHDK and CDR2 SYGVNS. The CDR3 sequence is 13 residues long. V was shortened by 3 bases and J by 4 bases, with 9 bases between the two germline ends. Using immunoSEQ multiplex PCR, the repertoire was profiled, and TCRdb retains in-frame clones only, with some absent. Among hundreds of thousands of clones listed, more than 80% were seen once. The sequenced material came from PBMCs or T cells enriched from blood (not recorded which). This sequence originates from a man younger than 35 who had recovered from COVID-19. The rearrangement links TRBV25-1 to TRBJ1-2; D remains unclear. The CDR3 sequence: CASSESAAYGYTF. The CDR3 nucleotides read TGTGCCAGCAGTGAGAGCGCAGCCTATGGCTACACCTTC.